Listed below are T cell receptor beta chains from one sample, sequenced in a study of control samples from healthy donors and cancer patients. Assay: immunoSEQ multiplex PCR; the TCRdb copy retains only in-frame clones and omits some. This sample has 70,000 to 85,000 clones, with about 79% found just once. What was sequenced was PBMCs. These receptors were taken from a man between 60 and 70 years old with head and neck cancer. Each CDR3 is given with its conserved first and last residue. A D gene is named only where the DNA matches it firmly. The size of a clone is reported for some rows only, either as once, few or many, or as a class for expanded clones.

TGCGCCAGCAGCCGTATCGGGTGGTATGAGCAGTTCTTC,CASSRIGWYEQFF,TRBV4-1,.,.,TRBJ2-1
TGTGCCAGTAGTATCGCCTGGACTAGCGGGGGACAAGAGACCCAGTACTTC,CASSIAWTSGGQETQYF,TRBV19,.,TRBD2,TRBJ2-5
TGTGCCAGCAGTTTGAGGACTAGCGGGTCGAAGGGCGATGAGCAGTTCTTC,CASSLRTSGSKGDEQFF,TRBV28,.,TRBD2,TRBJ2-1
TGTGCTAGTGGTTTAATTGCCCCTACTCTCAGATTTACCGGGGAGCTGTTTTTT,CASGLIAPTLRFTGELFF,TRBV12-5,once,.,TRBJ2-2
TGTGCCAGTGCGGACAGGGGGCTTACAGATACGCAGTATTTT,CASADRGLTDTQYF,TRBV19,.,TRBD1,TRBJ2-3
TGCGCCAGCTTCGGGACCTCTGGGGCCAACGTCCTGACTTTC,CASFGTSGANVLTF,TRBV5-1,.,.,TRBJ2-6
TGTGCCAGCAGCTTAGATCTCGGACTAGCGGATACGCAGTATTTT,CASSLDLGLADTQYF,TRBV11-2,.,TRBD2,TRBJ2-3
TGCGCCAGCAGTGGGGCCGGGGGTCAGCCCCAGCATTTT,CASSGAGGQPQHF,TRBV10-2,.,.,TRBJ1-5
TGTGCCTGGAGTGTACCTGCGGACTCCTACAATGAGCAGTTCTTC,CAWSVPADSYNEQFF,TRBV30,once,.,TRBJ2-1
TGTGCCAGCAGCTTAGGAAGCGGGAGGGTTTACGAGCAGTACTTC,CASSLGSGRVYEQYF,TRBV11-1,.,TRBD2,TRBJ2-7
TGCGCCAGCAGCTTGCGGCGGGATGAGCAGTTCTTC,CASSLRRDEQFF,TRBV5-1,few,.,TRBJ2-1
TGTGCCAGTAGTATAGGAGGGGGTACGGGGTCGGAGTTCTTC,CASSIGGGTGSEFF,TRBV19,.,.,TRBJ2-1
TGTGCCAGCAGCTCCCGGGACAGTAAAGGAGAAAAACTGTTTTTT,CASSSRDSKGEKLFF,TRBV7-8,.,TRBD1,TRBJ1-4
TGTGCCTGGACCTTAAATGTGAACACTGAAGCTTTCTTT,CAWTLNVNTEAFF,TRBV30,.,.,TRBJ1-1
TGCAGCGTTGTTAATTTCGTGGGGACTGAAGCTTTCTTT,CSVVNFVGTEAFF,TRBV29-1,.,.,TRBJ1-1
TGTGCCAGCAGCTTATCAGCTAGCGGGAGGAATGAGCAGTTCTTC,CASSLSASGRNEQFF,TRBV7-7,.,TRBD2,TRBJ2-1
TGCGCCAGCAGCCCCTCCGGGCCCAGAGGCGCTTTCTTT,CASSPSGPRGAFF,TRBV5-1,.,.,TRBJ1-1
TGTGCCAGCCTGGGGCTTGGAATTGGAAACACCATATATTTT,CASLGLGIGNTIYF,TRBV6-5,.,.,TRBJ1-3
TGCGCCAGCAGCTGGGGACAGGCAGATACGCAGTATTTT,CASSWGQADTQYF,TRBV5-1,.,TRBD1,TRBJ2-3
TGTGCCAGCAGCTTGGTGGGACAGGGAAGCAACGAGCAGTACTTC,CASSLVGQGSNEQYF,TRBV5-6,.,TRBD1,TRBJ2-7
TGTGCCAGCAGCTACCGGAGCCCTGGAAACACCATATATTTT,CASSYRSPGNTIYF,TRBV7-9,once,.,TRBJ1-3
TGTGCCAGCAGCCCCGACCGCAGGATAGTGAATGAGCAGTTCTTC,CASSPDRRIVNEQFF,TRBV7-8,.,.,TRBJ2-1
TGTGCCACCTCCCGGGCGGGCAGGAATGAAAAACTGTTTTTT,CATSRAGRNEKLFF,TRBV24-1,few,.,TRBJ1-4